This T cell receptor (beta chain) stems from a study of response to subunit inactivated influenza vaccine. Worth noting for this clonotype: Its specificity is unknown.

TCRdb independently ran MiXCR on the RT-PCR reads; one entry per CDR3 protein. Here the sample spans hundreds of thousands of distinct CDR3 sequences, approximately 7.6% being singletons. Study observations and caveats: Few new T cells, the authors suggested, are recruited by each seasonal influenza vaccination.

This clonotype was sampled from a man aged 50 to 69 who received an inactivated influenza vaccine. The sequences come from PBMCs from blood, collected approximately 25 months after vaccination.

CDR3 nucleotides: TGTGCCAGCAGCGAGACAGGGGGAGAGCAGTTCTTC. Translation: CASSETGGEQFF. The rearrangement joins TRBV7-8 to TRBJ2-1, with 9 bases fitting TRBD1. CDR3 length: 12 amino acids. The junction had 3 bases not matched to a gene; V was cut back by 5 bases and J by 10 bases. The germline V gene encodes CDR1 SGHVS and CDR2 FQNEAQ.